Presented here are 20 T cell receptor beta chains from one specimen sequenced in a study of blood T cell repertoires in COVID-19. Some clones are missing from TCRdb's copy, which holds only in-frame ones; the method was immunoSEQ multiplex PCR. The table lists under 300,000 clones, 80% to 90% of them singletons, with roughly 13% in the top ten. The sequenced sample consisted of peripheral blood. These receptors all come from a woman in her 70s with COVID-19, enrolled during active disease.

The chain recombines TRBV11-2 with TRBJ2-3, with D possibly being TRBD2 (5 bases). V was pared by 5 bases and J by 6 bases, with 12 bases between. CDR1 is SGHAT and CDR2 is FQNNGV in the germline V gene. CDR3 size: 13 residues. CDR3 coding DNA: TGTGCCAGCAGCCGGACTGTACAGGATACGCAGTATTTT. As protein: CASSRTVQDTQYF.

The chain is built from TRBV19 and TRBJ1-4; no reliable D call. Trimming removed 2 bases from V and 0 bases from J, with 7 bases in between. The CDR3 has 15 amino acids. Germline values: CDR1 LNHDA, CDR2 SQIVND (reference sequence). The CDR3 bases are TGTGCCAGTAGTATACGAGGTACAACTAATGAAAAACTGTTTTTT. Amino acids: CASSIRGTTNEKLFF.

The rearrangement uses TRBV6-5 and TRBJ2-7; D is possibly TRBD1 (5 bases). CDR3 length equals 13 residues. V shed 5 bases and J shed 0 bases, with 8 bases lying between them. Germline V CDR1 and CDR2: MNHEY, SVGAGI. The CDR3 reads CASSRQYSYEQYF. The CDR3 nucleotides read TGTGCCAGCAGTCGACAGTACTCCTACGAGCAGTACTTC.

The rearrangement links TRBV24-1 to TRBJ2-7, with D perhaps matching TRBD2 (7 bases). CDR3 size: 14 residues. Germline CDR1 reads KGHDR; CDR2 reads SFDVKD. Trimming took off 4 bases at V and 9 bases at J, with 18 bases between the two ends. The CDR3 protein is CATSDAAGAGRQYF. In DNA form, the CDR3 reads TGTGCCACCAGTGACGCCGCGGGGGCTGGGCGGCAGTACTTC.

The sample holds a few counts of this clone. This chain joins TRBV28 and TRBJ2-3, with D unresolved. This CDR3 is built from 11 residues. CDR1 is MDHEN, CDR2 SYDVKM, per germline. V was clipped by 5 bases and J by 9 bases, with 9 bases between them. This CDR3 reads CASSITRTQYF. The DNA of the CDR3 is TGTGCCAGCAGTATAACGCGGACGCAGTATTTT.

This chain links TRBV19 with TRBJ2-2, with TRBD1 as a possible D gene (6 bases). Trimming shortened V by 5 bases and J by 2 bases, and 9 bases separated the two germline ends. Germline CDR1 reads LNHDA; CDR2 reads SQIVND (reference sequence). The CDR3 has 14 amino acids. CDR3 DNA sequence: TGTGCCAGTAGTTACAGGGTAAACACCGGGGAGCTGTTTTTT. Translation gives CASSYRVNTGELFF. The complete variable domain, with remaining parts taken from reference TRBV19 and TRBJ2-2, reads DGGITQSPKYLFRKEGQNVTLSCEQNLNHDAMYWYRQDPGQGLRLIYYSQIVNDFQKGDIAEGYSVSREKKESFPLTVTSAQKNPTAFYLCASSYRVNTGELFFGEGSRLTVL.

The chain joins TRBV11-3 to TRBJ2-2, with D unclear. CDR1 is SGHNT, CDR2 YENEEA, per germline. Trimming shortened V by 6 bases and J by 4 bases, and 6 bases separated the two germline ends. The CDR3 has 12 residues. The CDR3 sequence: CASSLGTGELFF. The CDR3 bases are TGTGCCAGCAGTCTAGGCACCGGGGAGCTGTTTTTT.

For the CDR3, the DNA is TGTGCCAGCAGCTTAGATGGAGGGGGCAGTCAGCCCCAGCATTTT. Protein: CASSLDGGGSQPQHF. V gene TRBV7-9 combines with J gene TRBJ1-5, with 7 nucleotides matching TRBD1. J lost 6 bases, V lost 1 base, and 6 bases had no gene match. The CDR3 contains 15 residues. CDR1 is SEHNR and CDR2 is FQNEAQ in the germline V gene (reference sequence).

The chain recombines TRBV30 with TRBJ2-2, with D perhaps matching TRBD2 (5 bases). V shed 1 base and J shed 5 bases, with 23 bases lying between them. The CDR3 runs 18 residues. Looked up from germline, CDR1 is GTSNPN and CDR2 is SVGIG (reference sequence). The CDR3 is CAWSGSGRVSARTGELFF. The CDR3 DNA reads as TGTGCCTGGAGTGGTTCGGGAAGGGTCAGCGCTCGGACCGGGGAGCTGTTTTTT.

This clone was counted only a few times. V gene TRBV2 combines with J gene TRBJ2-5; 8 bases agree with TRBD2. The CDR3 loop spans 13 amino acids. After removal of 5 bases from V and 5 bases from J, the junction contained 4 bases not matched to a gene. The germline CDR1 and CDR2 sequences are SNHLY and FYNNEI. CDR3 sequence reads: CASSRGGYETQYF. The CDR3 DNA sequence: TGTGCCAGCAGTCGGGGGGGCTATGAGACCCAGTACTTC.

V is TRBV29-1 and J is TRBJ2-7, with 9 bases lining up with TRBD1. CDR1 is SQVTM, CDR2 ANQGSEA, per germline. Losses at the gene ends were 1 base for V and 3 bases for J; bases not matched to a gene: 4. CDR3 length: 14 amino acids. CDR3 DNA sequence: TGCAGCGTTGAAGGTTTGACAGGGGGCTACGAGCAGTACTTC. Residues: CSVEGLTGGYEQYF.

The chain is built from TRBV29-1 and TRBJ1-2; 7 nucleotides line up with TRBD1. V lost 6 bases and J lost 4; bases outside the gene matches: 11. The CDR3 has 14 amino acids. CDR1 and CDR2 from the germline V gene are SQVTM and ANQGSEA. The CDR3 region has the DNA TGCAGCGTCTCCGCGGGCAGGGGGAGCTATGGCTACACCTTC. Protein sequence: CSVSAGRGSYGYTF.

V gene TRBV2 combines with J gene TRBJ2-5; 7 bases are a match to TRBD1. The germline CDR1 and CDR2 sequences are SNHLY and FYNNEI. The CDR3 totals 16 residues. The ends lost 4 bases at V and 3 bases at J; junction bases unmatched: 11. As DNA, the CDR3 is TGTGCCAGCAGTGGGGGAAGTGCCGGGACAGAAGAGACCCAGTACTTC. It specifies CASSGGSAGTEETQYF.

Turning to this clone: Other DNA sequences within the sample encode an identical CDR3. The chain employs TRBV3-1 (or the pseudogene TRBV3-2) and TRBJ2-7; TRBD2 might be the D (5 bases). V lost 3 bases, J lost 7 bases, and 7 bases lay in between. The CDR3 is 11 amino acids. Germline CDR1 is LGHDT and CDR2 is YNNKEL (reference sequence). CDR3 nucleotides: TGTGCCAGCAGCCACGGCGGGGAGCAGTACTTC. This codes for CASSHGGEQYF.

This rearrangement joins TRBV4-2 to TRBJ1-4; D not certain. This CDR3 has 15 amino acids. Germline V gene sequence: CDR1 LGHNA, CDR2 YNFKEQ. Trimming shortened V by 0 bases and J by 4 bases, and 9 bases separated the two germline ends. The CDR3 DNA follows: TGTGCCAGCAGCCAAGATGAGGTCGTTAATGAAAAACTGTTTTTT. Translating gives CASSQDEVVNEKLFF.

V is TRBV5-4 and J is TRBJ2-5, with TRBD2 matching 7 bases. In germline, CDR1 is SGHNT, CDR2 YYREEE (reference sequence). V was pared by 0 bases and J by 2 bases, with 10 bases of the junction left unmatched. CDR3 length equals 17 residues. DNA of the CDR3: TGTGCCAGCAGCTTGGCGCCCAGCGGGGCACATCAAGAGACCCAGTACTTC. Its protein is CASSLAPSGAHQETQYF.

This rearrangement joins TRBV27 to TRBJ2-2; perhaps TRBD2 as D (7 bases). The CDR3 is 15 amino acids. The germline gives CDR1 MNHEY, CDR2 SMNVEV (reference sequence). Deletions cut 3 bases from V and 4 bases from J, with 12 bases between. The chain's CDR3 is CASSLGGPGTGELFF. For the CDR3, the DNA is TGTGCCAGCAGTTTGGGGGGGCCCGGCACCGGGGAGCTGTTTTTT.

The chain employs TRBV27 and TRBJ1-2; 7 bases map to TRBD1. With 3 bases clipped from V and 4 bases from J, the junction kept 8 bases outside the gene matches. The germline V gene encodes CDR1 MNHEY and CDR2 SMNVEV (reference sequence). The CDR3 is 15 amino acids. The CDR3 DNA follows: TGTGCCAGCAGTTTTGAGGGCAGGGGGTCCTATGGCTACACCTTC. Translating it yields CASSFEGRGSYGYTF.

This clone was detected once. The chain has TRBV30 and TRBJ1-2; 7 bases align to TRBD1. CDR1 and CDR2 (germline): GTSNPN, SVGIG (reference sequence). This CDR3 contains 13 residues. V was pared by 5 bases and J by 3 bases, with 6 bases of the junction left unmatched. CDR3 nucleotides: TGTGCCTGGGGACAGGCCAGTCACTATGGCTACACCTTC. Translation gives CAWGQASHYGYTF.

The chain uses TRBV10-3 and TRBJ1-2, with D tentatively TRBD1 (5 bases). There are 13 residues in the CDR3. Germline loops: CDR1 ENHRY, CDR2 SYGVKD. Trimming removed 2 bases from V and 5 bases from J, with 9 bases in between. The CDR3 is CAISERGGYGYTF. The CDR3 DNA sequence: TGTGCCATCAGTGAGCGGGGGGGATATGGCTACACCTTC.